This TCR beta chain was recorded in a study of somatic mutations in cytotoxic T cells in rheumatoid arthritis. This clone was detected once. Germline CDR1 SGDLS, CDR2 YYNGEE. The ends were cut back, 0 bases at V and 9 bases at J, with 16 bases in the middle. This CDR3 is built from 15 residues. The assay was immunoSEQ multiplex PCR, and TCRdb's table has in-frame clones only and misses some. The sample holds around 20,000 clones, about 83% seen once. The sequence came from a man aged 18 to 30 with rheumatoid arthritis. The sequencing sample was made of CD8+ T cells sorted from blood. The chain joins TRBV9 to TRBJ2-1; possibly TRBD1 for D (6 bases). Written as DNA, the CDR3 is TGTGCCAGCAGCGTAGTGGCAGGGGAATGGTTTGAGCAGTTCTTC. Residues: CASSVVAGEWFEQFF.